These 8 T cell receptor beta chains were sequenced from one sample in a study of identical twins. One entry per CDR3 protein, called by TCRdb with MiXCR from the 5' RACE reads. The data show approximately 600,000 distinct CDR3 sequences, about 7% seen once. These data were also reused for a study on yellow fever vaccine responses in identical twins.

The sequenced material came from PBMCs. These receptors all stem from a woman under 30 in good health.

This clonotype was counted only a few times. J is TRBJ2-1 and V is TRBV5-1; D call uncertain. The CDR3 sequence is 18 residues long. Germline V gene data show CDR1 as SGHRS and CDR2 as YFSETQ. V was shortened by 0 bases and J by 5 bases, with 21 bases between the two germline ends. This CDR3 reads CASSLVPLQALKDNEQFF. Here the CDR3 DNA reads TGCGCCAGCAGCTTGGTTCCCCTCCAGGCCTTGAAGGACAATGAGCAGTTCTTC.

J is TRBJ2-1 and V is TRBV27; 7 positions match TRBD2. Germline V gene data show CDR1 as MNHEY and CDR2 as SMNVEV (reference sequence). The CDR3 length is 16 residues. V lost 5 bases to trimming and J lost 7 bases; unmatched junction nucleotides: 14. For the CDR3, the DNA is TGTGCCAGCAGTCTCCTCGGGACTACAGCCAGGAATGAGCAGTTCTTC. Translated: CASSLLGTTARNEQFF.

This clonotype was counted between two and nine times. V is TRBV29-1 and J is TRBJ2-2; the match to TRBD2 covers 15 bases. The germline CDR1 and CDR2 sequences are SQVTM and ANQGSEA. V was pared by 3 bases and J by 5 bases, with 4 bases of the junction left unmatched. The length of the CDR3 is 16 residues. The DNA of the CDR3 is TGCAGCGTTGAGGGACTAGCGGGAGGCGAGACCGGGGAGCTGTTTTTT. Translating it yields CSVEGLAGGETGELFF.

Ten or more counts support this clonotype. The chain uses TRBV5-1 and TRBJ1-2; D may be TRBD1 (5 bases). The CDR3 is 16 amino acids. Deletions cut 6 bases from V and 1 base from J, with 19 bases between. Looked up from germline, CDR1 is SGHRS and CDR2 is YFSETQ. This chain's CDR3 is CASNPGTAGLNYGYTF. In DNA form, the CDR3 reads TGCGCCAGCAACCCTGGGACGGCGGGACTTAACTATGGCTACACCTTC.

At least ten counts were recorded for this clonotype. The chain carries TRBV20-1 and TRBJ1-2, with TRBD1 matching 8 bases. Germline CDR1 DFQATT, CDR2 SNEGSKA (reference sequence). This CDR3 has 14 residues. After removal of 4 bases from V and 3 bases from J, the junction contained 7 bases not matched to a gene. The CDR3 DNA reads TGCAGTGCTACCCGACAGGGGCACTACTATGGCTACACCTTC. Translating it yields CSATRQGHYYGYTF.

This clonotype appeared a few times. The CDR3 loop reads CATRGTTGNTGELFF. The CDR3 coding sequence is TGTGCCACCAGGGGGACGACGGGGAACACCGGGGAGCTGTTTTTT. The chain uses TRBV24-1 and TRBJ2-2; possibly TRBD1 or TRBD2 for D (5 bases each). With 7 bases removed from V and 1 base from J, the gap between germline ends came to 12 bases. Germline V gene data show CDR1 as KGHDR and CDR2 as SFDVKD. The CDR3 sequence is 15 residues long.

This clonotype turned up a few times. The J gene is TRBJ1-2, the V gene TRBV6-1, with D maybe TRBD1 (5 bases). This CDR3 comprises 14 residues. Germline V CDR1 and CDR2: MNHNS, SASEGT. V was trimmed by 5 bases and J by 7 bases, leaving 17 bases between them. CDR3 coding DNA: TGTGCCAGCAGTCCAGGGATTCCGTCGGCTGGCTACACCTTC. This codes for CASSPGIPSAGYTF.

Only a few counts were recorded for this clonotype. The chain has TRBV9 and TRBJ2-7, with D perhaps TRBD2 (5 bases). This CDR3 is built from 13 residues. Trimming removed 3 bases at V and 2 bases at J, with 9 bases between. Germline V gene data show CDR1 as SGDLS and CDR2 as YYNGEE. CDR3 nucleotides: TGTGCCAGCAGCGCGAGGGAGACCTACGAGCAGTACGTC. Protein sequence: CASSARETYEQYV.